This is a list of T cell receptor beta chains from one sample in a study of shared clonotypes between healthy human individuals. TCRdb keeps only in-frame clones here, not all; method: immunoSEQ multiplex PCR. The sample shows roughly 2.5 million clones, around 94% of them seen only once. Material: naive CD4+ T cells sorted from blood. Receptor source: a man aged 18 to 35 in good health. CDR3s leave out the opening cysteine and the closing phenylalanine or tryptophan. A clone size is listed for some rows: how often the clone was seen (once, few, many), or a class if it is expanded.

clone_size: NA; cdr3_length: 7; v_call: TRBV23-1; cdr3_aa: ASRGQFY
clone_size: once; cdr3_length: 11; v_call: TRBV21-1; cdr3_aa: ANSGGAGAEAF
clone_size: NA; cdr3_length: 11; v_call: TRBV10-3; cdr3_aa: AIGGQGKEKLF
clone_size: NA; cdr3_length: 11; v_call: TRBV5-6; cdr3_aa: ASSLSLDSEQF
clone_size: NA; cdr3_length: 12; v_call: TRBV10-3; cdr3_aa: AISGAGIDQPQH
clone_size: NA; cdr3_length: 12; v_call: TRBV15; cdr3_aa: ATSISNGPYEQY
clone_size: NA; cdr3_length: 12; v_call: TRBV14; cdr3_aa: ASSQEGSTGKLF
clone_size: NA; cdr3_length: 12; v_call: TRBV7-2; cdr3_aa: ATRGTFWNSPLH
clone_size: NA; cdr3_length: 17; v_call: TRBV7-5; cdr3_aa: ARSVTGGSGRALADTQY
clone_size: NA; cdr3_length: 13; v_call: TRBV6-5; cdr3_aa: ASSYRQGRQETQY
clone_size: NA; cdr3_length: 9; v_call: TRBV20-1; cdr3_aa: SVQGATEAF
clone_size: NA; cdr3_length: 13; v_call: TRBV7-2; cdr3_aa: ASSVGGTGFYEQY
clone_size: NA; cdr3_length: 14; v_call: TRBV4-1; cdr3_aa: ASSQDPGPGTDTQY
clone_size: NA; cdr3_length: 14; v_call: TRBV9; cdr3_aa: ASSVDPGQGASEQY
clone_size: few; cdr3_length: 13; v_call: TRBV29-1; cdr3_aa: SVIARVNVNTEAF
clone_size: NA; cdr3_length: 12; v_call: TRBV6-1; cdr3_aa: ASRRTVDQETQY
clone_size: few; cdr3_length: 11; v_call: TRBV10-3; cdr3_aa: AISESRPGPQH
clone_size: NA; cdr3_length: 13; v_call: TRBV29-1; cdr3_aa: SVGGRQGLKNIQY
clone_size: NA; cdr3_length: 11; v_call: TRBV30; cdr3_aa: AWSDTPIYEQY
clone_size: NA; cdr3_length: 12; v_call: TRBV6-5; cdr3_aa: ASSLAGGRNEQF
clone_size: NA; cdr3_length: 12; v_call: TRBV25-1; cdr3_aa: ASTEAGREEKLF
clone_size: NA; cdr3_length: 10; v_call: TRBV30; cdr3_aa: GGGATNEKLF
clone_size: NA; cdr3_length: 10; v_call: TRBV10-3; cdr3_aa: AIRGTAYEQY
clone_size: NA; cdr3_length: 12; v_call: TRBV29-1; cdr3_aa: SVVAGGKAETQY
clone_size: NA; cdr3_length: 15; v_call: TRBV28; cdr3_aa: ASSSGTGSVGNQPQH
clone_size: NA; cdr3_length: 13; v_call: TRBV30; cdr3_aa: AWSVPGPANEKLF
clone_size: NA; cdr3_length: 15; v_call: TRBV5-4; cdr3_aa: ASSFDLGLVVGDTQY